This TCR beta chain came from a study of T-cell memory formation after mild COVID-19 (dated by TCRdb to the early 2020s). About the study as a whole: TCR sequence clusters from the two donors were largely donor specific. T-cell clones expanding and contracting after mild COVID-19 in a couple of donors were tracked by longitudinal TCRalpha and TCRbeta repertoire sequencing. The cohort was made up of two young adult volunteers, one female and one male, who were previously healthy.

Regarding this clonotype: Its antigen is still unknown. Base qualities are missing; no much larger clone stands one base away.

Ficoll-Paque density gradient centrifugation was the method used to isolate PBMCs. Summary of the overall study and its limitations: Balanced CD4/CD8 phenotypes were observed for clones contracting from day 15 to 85, whereas a bias towards CD4+ was observed for a second wave of clones expanding from day 15 to 37. SARS-CoV-2 specificity was not confirmed for the second-wave clones peaking on day 37. Only two mild cases were covered in the study, and larger cohorts including severe cases with pre-infection samples were considered necessary. Contracting CD4+ clones were located mainly in the CM and EM memory subsets, whereas CD8+ clones were found to be enriched in EMRA. Some responding clones were detected in pre-infection memory, suggesting pre-existing cross-reactive memory T cells joined the SARS-CoV-2 response.

TCRdb shows the sequencer as Illumina NovaSeq 6000. TCRalpha and TCRbeta cDNA libraries were built by 5'RACE with constant-segment primers, adding sample barcodes and unique molecular identifiers. RNA was extracted from every sample with Trizol reagent. Library amplification was performed in two PCR steps, and a second sample barcode and Illumina TruSeq adapters were introduced in the second step. Sequencing of libraries was performed on an Illumina NovaSeq with 2 x 150 bp paired-end reads. In the source study's methods: Reads were demultiplexed and collapsed into UMI-guided consensus sequences with migec v1.2.7. With mixcr v2.1.11, UMI consensuses were aligned to TRA and TRB V and J templates and assembled into clonotypes. A clonotype was counted as expanded or contracted only when both edgeR and NoisET called the clonotype significant, with the noise models trained on biological replicates. For edgeR calls, the thresholds were a false discovery rate-adjusted p below 0.01 and a log2 fold-change of 1. As an exploratory analysis of dynamics, max-normalized trajectories of the 1000 most abundant clonotypes were examined by PCA with hierarchical clustering. Each responding clone was given a CD4 or CD8 phenotype based on the CD4+ and CD8+ repertoires, which had been sequenced separately. The raw public reads went through TCRdb reprocessing: fastp at Q25, MiXCR clone calling, in-frame beta chains kept. Entries that share a CDR3 protein sequence are merged under the most common genes and DNA. Here the V and J calls rest on TCRdb's processing, not on the authors' analysis. The sample table records fewer than 450,000 distinct CDR3 sequences; roughly 26% of these occur just once. The ten largest clones take up around 8.7% of the sample.

Via the germline V gene (reference sequence), CDR1 is SEHNR and CDR2 FQNEAQ. The CDR3 goes from the cysteine to the phenylalanine over 14 residues. CDR3 DNA is the only sequence kept; it has 42 bases, read in frame from the first base. V trim: 5 bases; J trim: 4 bases; unmatched bases: 6. The rearranged chain carries TRBV7-9 and TRBJ2-5; 8 middle bases align to TRBD1. The clonotype originates from an adult woman who had mild COVID-19 (a few samples of this study predate the infection). The sample titles of this study are shuffled in the database, so cell type and time point are left out; the donor was told from shared clones. Sequenced: PBMCs or a T cell subset sorted from them (not recorded which). The sequenced DNA is TGTGCCAGCAGCCCTGACAGGGGACCAGAGACCCAGTACTTC. This codes for CASSPDRGPETQYF.